This passage covers 21 T cell receptor beta chains from one sample sequenced in a study of CD8 T cells in Susac syndrome. Random hexamers were used to reverse transcribe an amount of about 0.45 to 1 ug RNA. TCRdb analysed the immunoSEQ multiplex PCR reads with MiXCR anew, one entry per CDR3 protein. The table lists around 220,000 distinct CDR3 sequences, 92% of them singletons. The sample was CD8+ T cells from PBMCs. The receptor source for this set is a human donor with multiple sclerosis.

This sequence joins TRBV21-1 and TRBJ1-1. TRBV21-1 is an annotated pseudogene. CDR3 size: 12 residues. This CDR3 is CASTWGLTEAFF. Written as DNA, the CDR3 is TGTGCCAGCACCTGGGGTCTCACTGAAGCTTTCTTT.

V usage is TRBV18 and J usage is TRBJ1-2; D uncertain. CDR3 length: 16 amino acids. CDR1 is KGHSH, CDR2 LQKENI, per germline. Trimming shortened V by 0 bases and J by 5 bases, and 16 bases separated the two germline ends. CDR3: CASSPPGTTNPYGYTF. The DNA for the CDR3 is TGTGCCAGCTCACCACCGGGCACCACAAACCCATATGGCTACACCTTC.

DNA of the CDR3: TGTGCCAGCAGCCTCACTAGCGAGGTTTTTGATACGCAGTATTTT. This sequence encodes CASSLTSEVFDTQYF. The chain joins TRBV7-2 to TRBJ2-3, with TRBD2 identical over 7 bases. The junction had 11 bases not matched to a gene; V was cut back by 5 bases and J by 6 bases. CDR3 length: 15 amino acids. Germline CDR1 reads SGHTA; CDR2 reads FQGNSA.

The V and J genes are TRBV12-3 or TRBV12-4 and TRBJ1-2, with TRBD1 matching over 11 bases. The CDR3 totals 16 residues. J was trimmed by 4 bases and V by 5 bases; bases with no gene match: 9. This CDR3 reads CASSTGTGGGSYGYTF. The CDR3 nucleotides are TGTGCCAGCAGTACCGGGACAGGGGGAGGATCCTATGGCTACACCTTC.

This chain links TRBV24-1 with TRBJ2-2; D unresolved. V was pared by 4 bases and J by 2 bases, with 13 bases between. This CDR3 region has 16 residues. In germline, CDR1 is KGHDR, CDR2 SFDVKD. The CDR3 region has the DNA TGTGCCACCAGTGACCGCCTGACTCTTAACACCGGGGAGCTGTTTTTT. This encodes CATSDRLTLNTGELFF.

DNA of the CDR3: TGTGCCAGCGTTCCTGATGTGGACCCCGGGGAGCTGTTTTTT. Its protein is CASVPDVDPGELFF. The rearrangement joins TRBV6-4 to TRBJ2-2, with D hard to call. From germline, CDR1 is MRHNA and CDR2 SNTAGT. The CDR3 sequence is 14 residues long. Between the trimmed V and J ends, which lost 8 bases and 6 bases, there was a span of 16 bases.

The rearrangement links TRBV27 to TRBJ1-5; D call uncertain. This CDR3 contains 13 residues. Trimming removed 6 bases from V and 0 bases from J, with 6 bases in between. Germline V CDR1 and CDR2: MNHEY, SMNVEV (reference sequence). The CDR3 sequence: CASRLGSNQPQHF. The CDR3 coding sequence is TGTGCCAGCAGATTAGGTAGCAATCAGCCCCAGCATTTT.

The genes are TRBV6-1 and TRBJ2-3; TRBD2 aligns across 8 bases. Germline CDR1 reads MNHNS; CDR2 reads SASEGT. There are 16 residues in the CDR3. V gave up 6 bases and J gave up 4 bases; unmatched junction bases: 12. The CDR3, as DNA: TGTGCCAGCAGGACCATAGCGGGGTGGAGCCCAGATACGCAGTATTTT. It codes for CASRTIAGWSPDTQYF.

The gene calls are TRBV25-1 and TRBJ2-1, with 8 bases aligning to TRBD2. The J segment lost 2 bases and the V segment lost 8 bases, leaving 5 bases of the junction unmatched. Germline loops: CDR1 MGHDK, CDR2 SYGVNS. This CDR3 region has 14 residues. The CDR3 region is CASAFSGAYNEQFF. CDR3 nucleotides: TGTGCCAGCGCGTTTAGCGGGGCCTACAATGAGCAGTTCTTC.

This rearrangement joins TRBV6-8 to TRBJ2-1; 16 bases are a match to TRBD2. Germline CDR1 reads MNHGY; CDR2 reads SAAAGT. V lost 5 bases and J lost 5; bases outside the gene matches: 9. CDR3 length equals 18 residues. The CDR3 region has the DNA TGTGCCAGCAGTCGGGGACTAGCGGGAGGGAGAAGAGACAATGAGCAGTTCTTC. Its translation: CASSRGLAGGRRDNEQFF.

The J gene is TRBJ2-2, the V gene TRBV7-3, with a tentative D call TRBD2 (5 bases). V dropped 5 bases and J dropped 4 bases, with 17 bases sitting between them. The length of the CDR3 is 16 residues. Germline assignment: CDR1 SGHTA and CDR2 FQGTGA. The CDR3 is CASSPSPGEITGELFF. The DNA of the CDR3 is TGTGCCAGCAGCCCCTCCCCCGGGGAAATCACCGGGGAGCTGTTTTTT.

CDR3 sequence reads: CASSPGLPRVYEQYF. CDR3 nucleotide sequence: TGTGCCAGCAGCCCCGGTCTACCTCGGGTCTACGAGCAGTACTTC. The chain couples TRBV14 to TRBJ2-7; D unclear. Deletions cut 4 bases from V and 3 bases from J, with 16 bases between. The CDR3 is 15 residues long. From germline, CDR1 is SGHDN and CDR2 FVKESK. The complete variable domain, with remaining parts taken from reference TRBV14 and TRBJ2-7, reads EAGVTQFPSHSVIEKGQTVTLRCDPISGHDNLYWYRRVMGKEIKFLLHFVKESKQDESGMPNNRFLAERTGGTYSTLKVQPAELEDSGVYFCASSPGLPRVYEQYFGPGTRLTVT.

This clonotype was detected only once. The genes are TRBV5-1 and TRBJ2-1; D is ambiguous. The CDR3 totals 9 residues. Per germline, CDR1 SGHRS and CDR2 YFSETQ. V gave up 6 bases and J gave up 11 bases, with 6 bases separating them. The chain's CDR3 is CASNDKQFF. The CDR3 nucleotides read TGCGCCAGCAACGATAAGCAGTTCTTC.

The chain joins TRBV25-1 to TRBJ2-1; a possible D gene is TRBD1 (5 bases). The germline CDR1 and CDR2 sequences are MGHDK and SYGVNS. V was clipped by 7 bases and J by 8 bases, with 12 bases between them. This CDR3 comprises 12 residues. The DNA for the CDR3 is TGTGCCAGCACCCCAGGGTCCGATGAGCAGTTCTTC. Its translation: CASTPGSDEQFF.

This sequence joins TRBV7-6 and TRBJ2-3; no definite D call. Looked up from germline, CDR1 is SGHVS and CDR2 is FNYEAQ. V was pared by 4 bases and J by 0 bases, with 8 bases between. This CDR3 contains 14 residues. DNA for the CDR3: TGTGCCAGCAGCTCCGGGCGGAGCACAGATACGCAGTATTTT. It is translated as CASSSGRSTDTQYF.

The gene calls are TRBV14 and TRBJ2-7, with D unresolved. This CDR3 has 12 residues. V was clipped by 4 bases and J by 2 bases, with 6 bases between them. Germline V gives CDR1 SGHDN, CDR2 FVKESK. CDR3 bases: TGTGCCAGCAGCCTTAGTACCTACGAGCAGTACTTC. This gives the protein CASSLSTYEQYF. Full variable domain (remainder filled in from reference TRBV14 and TRBJ2-7): EAGVTQFPSHSVIEKGQTVTLRCDPISGHDNLYWYRRVMGKEIKFLLHFVKESKQDESGMPNNRFLAERTGGTYSTLKVQPAELEDSGVYFCASSLSTYEQYFGPGTRLTVT.

The chain combines TRBV11-2 with TRBJ2-3; tentatively, D is TRBD1 (5 bases). Germline V gene sequence: CDR1 SGHAT, CDR2 FQNNGV. Trimming cost V 5 bases and J 2 bases, with 23 bases left between them. CDR3 length equals 18 residues. The CDR3 bases are TGTGCCAGCAGCCGAGGCACAGGCCTGGCTCTAAACACAGATACGCAGTATTTT. It is translated as CASSRGTGLALNTDTQYF.

The chain has TRBV7-9 and TRBJ2-3; 7 bases agree with TRBD1. The trim removed 5 bases at V and 5 bases at J, leaving 13 bases unmatched. There are 16 residues in the CDR3. Germline V CDR1 and CDR2: SEHNR, FQNEAQ (reference sequence). CDR3 loop: CASSTPGQRRVDTQYF. CDR3 in DNA: TGTGCCAGCAGCACTCCGGGACAGCGGAGAGTAGATACGCAGTATTTT.

The V call is TRBV27, the J call TRBJ2-1; 9 bases map to TRBD2. The germline V gene has CDR1 MNHEY and CDR2 SMNVEV (reference sequence). The CDR3 totals 18 residues. V lost 2 bases, J lost 8 bases, and 16 bases stayed unmatched. The CDR3 DNA sequence: TGTGCCAGCAGTTTACAGTTTAGTAGGCTAGCGGGACCCGATGAGCAGTTCTTC. Its protein product is CASSLQFSRLAGPDEQFF.

The chain recombines TRBV2 with TRBJ2-1; the D call may be TRBD1 or TRBD2 (6 bases each). This CDR3 has 13 amino acids. Trimming stripped 7 bases from V and 6 bases from J, with 13 bases between. CDR1 and CDR2 (germline): SNHLY, FYNNEI. The DNA for the CDR3 is TGTGCCAGCATGTCACAGGGAGGCAATGAGCAGTTCTTC. Translating it yields CASMSQGGNEQFF.

The rearrangement uses TRBV5-4 and TRBJ1-2, with D possibly being TRBD1 (5 bases). This CDR3 spans 15 amino acids. Trimming removed 0 bases from V and 3 bases from J, with 12 bases in between. Germline CDR1 SGHNT, CDR2 YYREEE (reference sequence). Here the CDR3 reads CASSLEGRVDYGYTF. CDR3 DNA sequence: TGTGCCAGCAGCTTGGAGGGCAGGGTGGACTATGGCTACACCTTC.